Following are 28 T cell receptor beta chains from one sample sequenced in a study of CD8 T cells in ankylosing spondylitis. TCRdb redid the calling of the 5' RACE reads with MiXCR, one entry per CDR3 protein. Here the sample spans a few hundred thousand distinct CDR3 sequences, about 10% being singletons. Sequenced material: blood, either unsorted or a sorted T cell fraction (not recorded which). The receptors were sampled from a male donor with ankylosing spondylitis or in good health (not recorded which).

This clonotype was seen more than once but under ten times. In DNA, the CDR3 is TGTGCCAGCAGCCCAAAGGGGGACCAGCCCCAGCATTTT. This sequence encodes CASSPKGDQPQHF. This sequence joins TRBV7-2 and TRBJ1-5; maybe TRBD1 (6 bases). Trimming removed 5 bases at V and 7 bases at J, with 12 bases between. Germline CDR1 is SGHTA and CDR2 is FQGNSA. This CDR3 is built from 13 residues.

Many counts were recorded for this clonotype. The genes are TRBV5-1 and TRBJ2-7, with D hard to call. This CDR3 comprises 14 residues. Trimming took 4 bases from V and 2 from J, leaving 13 bases between them. Germline V gene lookup returns CDR1 SGHRS and CDR2 YFSETQ. Written as DNA, the CDR3 is TGCGCCAGCAGCGCGGAGACACCGACCTACGAGCAGTACTTC. This translates into CASSAETPTYEQYF.

The V gene is TRBV20-1, the J gene TRBJ2-5, with D possibly being TRBD2 (6 bases). Trimming left V 0 bases short and J 5 bases short, with 10 bases between. This CDR3 is 13 amino acids long. Germline lookup yields CDR1 DFQATT and CDR2 SNEGSKA (reference sequence). The DNA of the CDR3 is TGCAGTGCTAGAGAGCGAGGGAGGGAGACCCAGTACTTC. Its translation: CSARERGRETQYF.

The rearrangement links TRBV7-9 to TRBJ1-2, with D unresolved. Germline V gene data show CDR1 as SEHNR and CDR2 as FQNEAQ (reference sequence). The CDR3 extends over 15 amino acids. The germline V and J ends were trimmed by 0 bases and 3 bases, with 11 bases remaining between them. The CDR3 region has the DNA TGTGCCAGCAGCTTAGCGGCACAGTGGTACTATGGCTACACCTTC. It is translated as CASSLAAQWYYGYTF. The whole variable domain, remainder taken from reference TRBV7-9 and TRBJ1-2, is DTGVSQNPRHKITKRGQNVTFRCDPISEHNRLYWYRQTLGQGPEFLTYFQNEAQLEKSRLLSDRFSAERPKGSFSTLEIQRTEQGDSAMYLCASSLAAQWYYGYTFGSGTRLTVV.

This clonotype was observed at least ten times. The chain employs TRBV4-1 and TRBJ1-1; D uncertain. V lost 5 bases and J lost 5, with 9 bases in between. Germline V lookup: CDR1 MGHRA, CDR2 YSYEKL. This CDR3 comprises 12 residues. CDR3 in amino acids: CASSFSRTEAFF. The CDR3 nucleotides read TGCGCCAGCAGCTTTTCAAGGACTGAAGCTTTCTTT.

The DNA for the CDR3 is TGTGCCAGCAGTAAGGGGAAACGGATCTCCGAGCAGTACTTC. Its translation: CASSKGKRISEQYF. The chain has TRBV6-1 and TRBJ2-7; TRBD1 is a possible D gene (5 bases). Trimming took 5 bases from V and 6 from J, leaving 17 bases between them. The CDR3 is 14 amino acids. The germline CDR1 and CDR2 sequences are MNHNS and SASEGT.

This clonotype showed up just a few times. This chain's CDR3 is CSVEGLGGIGTDTQYF. CDR3 nucleotides: TGCAGCGTTGAGGGGCTCGGCGGGATAGGGACAGATACGCAGTATTTT. The V and J genes are TRBV29-1 and TRBJ2-3, with a tentative D call TRBD2 (6 bases). Germline V lookup: CDR1 SQVTM, CDR2 ANQGSEA. With 3 bases removed from V and 3 bases from J, the gap between germline ends came to 19 bases. The CDR3 sequence is 16 residues long.

In this sample, this clonotype turned up a few times. The J gene is TRBJ2-7, the V gene TRBV20-1; tentatively, D is TRBD1 (8 bases). V was shortened by 2 bases and J by 3 bases, with 14 bases between the two germline ends. Germline CDR1 is DFQATT and CDR2 is SNEGSKA (reference sequence). This CDR3 is 14 amino acids long. CDR3 loop: CSARSGGQDYEQYF. CDR3 coding DNA: TGCAGTGCTAGATCGGGGGGACAGGACTACGAGCAGTACTTC.

This clonotype was seen at least ten times. The chain joins TRBV5-1 to TRBJ2-1; 15 bases line up with TRBD2. Unmatched junction bases numbered 4, after V lost 3 bases and J lost 0 bases. Per the germline V gene, CDR1 is SGHRS and CDR2 is YFSETQ. This CDR3 has 18 residues. The CDR3 protein is CASSSGLAGGSSYNEQFF. CDR3 nucleotides: TGCGCCAGCAGCTCGGGACTAGCGGGAGGCAGCTCCTACAATGAGCAGTTCTTC.

The V gene is TRBV27, the J gene TRBJ2-5; TRBD2 might be the D (6 bases). V was cut by 7 bases and J by 4 bases, with 16 bases left in between. The CDR3 runs to 14 residues. Germline V gene sequence: CDR1 MNHEY, CDR2 SMNVEV (reference sequence). CDR3 region: CASTLTGVLETQYF. CDR3 nucleotide sequence: TGTGCCAGCACTCTCACGGGGGTGTTAGAGACCCAGTACTTC.

This clonotype was observed many times. The chain uses TRBV5-1 and TRBJ1-5; unclear D gene. V lost 2 bases, J lost 0 bases, and 9 bases lay in between. The germline gives CDR1 SGHRS, CDR2 YFSETQ. The CDR3 runs 15 residues. The CDR3 region is CASSFDGYSNQPQHF. The DNA for the CDR3 is TGCGCCAGCAGCTTCGACGGTTATAGCAATCAGCCCCAGCATTTT. Together with reference TRBV5-1 and TRBJ1-5, the CDR3 gives the full variable domain: KAGVTQTPRYLIKTRGQQVTLSCSPISGHRSVSWYQQTPGQGLQFLFEYFSETQRNKGNFPGRFSGRQFSNSRSEMNVSTLELGDSALYLCASSFDGYSNQPQHFGDGTRLSIL.

This clonotype has a count of ten or more. The chain couples TRBV5-1 to TRBJ2-7; 11 positions match TRBD2. The length of the CDR3 is 15 residues. V dropped 6 bases and J dropped 7; count of bases not matched to a gene: 12. The V gene's germline CDR1 is SGHRS and CDR2 YFSETQ. The CDR3 DNA sequence: TGCGCCAGCACCCCTACTAGCGGGAGTTTTAGAGAGCAGTACTTC. This encodes CASTPTSGSFREQYF.

This clonotype was found a few times. The chain is built from TRBV5-1 and TRBJ2-1; D unresolved. CDR1 and CDR2 (germline): SGHRS, YFSETQ. There are 12 residues in the CDR3. V lost 4 bases and J lost 8, with 10 bases in between. DNA for the CDR3: TGCGCCAGCAGCGTGTCTGGCGATGAGCAGTTCTTC. Protein sequence: CASSVSGDEQFF.

For this clonotype: A much larger clone lies one base from this, so it may be a read error. This rearrangement joins TRBV5-1 to TRBJ2-5; D ambiguous. CDR1 is SGHRS, CDR2 YFSETQ, per germline. The germline V and J ends were trimmed by 0 bases and 3 bases, with 12 bases remaining between them. CDR3 length: 15 amino acids. This CDR3 reads CASSLAPISEETQYF. CDR3 nucleotides: TGCGCCAGCAGCTTGGCACCGATCAGTGAAGAGACCCAGTACTTC.

The table lists this clonotype with a few counts. The V gene is TRBV6-2 or TRBV6-3, the J gene TRBJ1-1, with 7 bases fitting TRBD1. This CDR3 is 15 amino acids long. The V gene's germline CDR1 is MNHEY and CDR2 SVGEGT. V lost 0 bases to trimming and J lost 6 bases; unmatched junction nucleotides: 7. As DNA, the CDR3 is TGTGCCAGCAGTTACTCGACAGGGATTTACGCTGAAGCTTTCTTT. It specifies CASSYSTGIYAEAFF.

In this sample, this clonotype turned up many times. The chain links TRBV27 to TRBJ2-1; D might be TRBD2 (6 bases). The CDR3 is 15 residues long. Trimming stripped 7 bases from V and 3 bases from J, with 16 bases between. Germline assignment: CDR1 MNHEY and CDR2 SMNVEV (reference sequence). The chain's CDR3 is CASKKGGIGYNEQFF. The DNA of the CDR3 is TGTGCCAGCAAAAAAGGCGGGATTGGCTACAATGAGCAGTTCTTC.

This clonotype has at least ten counts. The rearrangement joins TRBV7-8 to TRBJ2-5, with 7 bases that match TRBD1. CDR3 size: 15 residues. Germline V CDR1 and CDR2: SGHVS, FQNEAQ. V was clipped by 1 base and J by 2 bases; unmatched bases: 4. As DNA, the CDR3 is TGTGCCAGCAGCTTAGAGGCAGGGGGACAAGAGACCCAGTACTTC. Translating gives CASSLEAGGQETQYF.

This clonotype came up many times. The V and J genes are TRBV29-1 and TRBJ2-5; D is unclear. CDR3 length: 11 residues. From germline, CDR1 is SQVTM and CDR2 ANQGSEA. V gave up 3 bases and J gave up 4 bases, with 6 bases separating them. The CDR3 bases are TGCAGCGTTGACAGAGCAGAGACCCAGTACTTC. Its translation is CSVDRAETQYF.

The chain employs TRBV6-2 or TRBV6-3 and TRBJ2-1, with D possibly TRBD1 on 5 matching bases. Germline V lookup: CDR1 MNHEY, CDR2 SVGEGT. The CDR3 is made up of 16 amino acids. The V gene lost 5 bases and the J gene lost 4 bases, with 18 bases spanning the gap. CDR3 region: CASSKTADALYNEQFF. The CDR3 DNA is TGTGCCAGCAGTAAGACAGCCGACGCTTTGTACAATGAGCAGTTCTTC.

This clonotype was detected many times. The chain employs TRBV20-1 and TRBJ2-3, with D tentatively TRBD1 (6 bases). From germline, CDR1 is DFQATT and CDR2 SNEGSKA (reference sequence). The CDR3 is 13 amino acids. The CDR3 sequence is CRAFKDRTDTQYF. The CDR3 DNA reads as TGCAGAGCCTTTAAGGACAGAACAGATACGCAGTATTTT.

This clonotype occurred a few times. This chain joins TRBV19 and TRBJ1-1; 7 positions match TRBD1. This CDR3 is built from 13 residues. CDR1 and CDR2 (germline): LNHDA, SQIVND (reference sequence). Unmatched junction bases numbered 3, after V lost 8 bases and J lost 0 bases. CDR3: CASLQGVNTEAFF. In DNA, the CDR3 is TGTGCCAGTCTGCAGGGGGTGAACACTGAAGCTTTCTTT.

This clonotype was counted a few times. CDR3 nucleotides: TGCAGTGCTCCCGTCGGGGGGAACCCCTACAATGAGCAGTTCTTC. Amino acid sequence: CSAPVGGNPYNEQFF. The rearrangement joins TRBV20-1 to TRBJ2-1; 7 positions match TRBD2. The CDR3 has 15 residues. Trimming took 5 bases from V and 2 from J; bases not matched to a gene: 9. Germline V gives CDR1 DFQATT, CDR2 SNEGSKA (reference sequence).

This clonotype came up many times. The chain links TRBV20-1 to TRBJ2-3; 11 bases fit TRBD2. CDR1 is DFQATT, CDR2 SNEGSKA, per germline (reference sequence). Trimming cost V 5 bases and J 2 bases; bases outside gene matches: 3. The CDR3 length is 14 residues. Written as DNA, the CDR3 is TGCAGTGCTTTAGCGGGAGGGAACACAGATACGCAGTATTTT. Translated: CSALAGGNTDTQYF.

This clonotype was counted ten times or more. The chain is built from TRBV12-3 or TRBV12-4 and TRBJ1-5; 9 bases map to TRBD1. This CDR3 spans 13 amino acids. V gave up 4 bases and J gave up 7 bases; unmatched junction bases: 2. The CDR3 sequence: CASSWTGDQPQHF. The CDR3 DNA follows: TGTGCCAGCAGTTGGACAGGGGACCAGCCCCAGCATTTT.

This clonotype occurred many times. V and J are TRBV3-1 and TRBJ2-3, with D maybe TRBD1 (6 bases). Trimming took 3 bases from V and 6 from J, leaving 13 bases between them. The CDR3 consists of 14 residues. Germline V lookup: CDR1 LGHDT, CDR2 YNNKEL (reference sequence). In nucleotides, the CDR3 is TGTGCCAGCAGCCAGGGCACAGGGCCGGATACGCAGTATTTT. Protein product: CASSQGTGPDTQYF.

The sample holds many counts of this clonotype. V gene TRBV9 combines with J gene TRBJ1-1, with unresolved D. The CDR3 is 11 residues long. Trimming removed 10 bases at V and 8 bases at J, with 15 bases between. The germline CDR1 and CDR2 sequences are SGDLS and YYNGEE. The CDR3 DNA reads as TGTGCCCAGGAACGCCTTCAGGAAGCTTTCTTT. Encoded protein: CAQERLQEAFF.

This clonotype was recorded at least ten times. The chain carries TRBV20-1 and TRBJ1-1; D gene uncertain. The V end lost 2 bases, the J end lost 3 bases, and 7 bases lay between the germline ends. The V gene's germline CDR1 is DFQATT and CDR2 SNEGSKA (reference sequence). This CDR3 is 12 amino acids long. The CDR3 loop is CSARLGDTEAFF. CDR3 nucleotides: TGCAGTGCTAGATTAGGAGACACTGAAGCTTTCTTT.

This clonotype was counted a few times. Germline is not matched at one junction end, which may reflect a read error. J is TRBJ2-1 and V is TRBV20-1, with TRBD2 identical over 8 bases. CDR3 length equals 15 residues. The germline gives CDR1 DFQATT, CDR2 SNEGSKA (reference sequence). Here the CDR3 reads CSARDLTGGPDEQFF. In DNA, the CDR3 is TGCAGTGCTAGAGATCTAACGGGGGGGCCGGATGAACAGTTCTTC.